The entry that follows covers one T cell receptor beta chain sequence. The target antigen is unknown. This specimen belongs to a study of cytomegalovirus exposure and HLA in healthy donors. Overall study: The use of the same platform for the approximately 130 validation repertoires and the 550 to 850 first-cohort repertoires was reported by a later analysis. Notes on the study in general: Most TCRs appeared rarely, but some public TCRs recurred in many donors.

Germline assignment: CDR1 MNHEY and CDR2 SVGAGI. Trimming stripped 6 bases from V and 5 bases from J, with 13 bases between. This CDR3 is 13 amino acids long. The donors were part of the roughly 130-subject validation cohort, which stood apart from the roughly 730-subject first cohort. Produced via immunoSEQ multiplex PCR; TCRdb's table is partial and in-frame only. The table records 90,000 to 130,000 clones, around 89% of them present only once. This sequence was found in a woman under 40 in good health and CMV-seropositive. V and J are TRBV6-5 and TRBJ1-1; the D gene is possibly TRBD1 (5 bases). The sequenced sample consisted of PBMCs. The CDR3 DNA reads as TGTGCCAGCAGGCGGGGGGTAGGGACTGAAGCTTTCTTT. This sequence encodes CASRRGVGTEAFF.